Listed below are T cell receptor beta chains from one sample, sequenced in a study of T cells after yellow fever vaccination. From the 5' RACE reads, TCRdb called clonotypes with MiXCR, one entry per CDR3 protein. The sample lists hundreds of thousands of distinct CDR3 sequences; 11% were seen once. The specimen comprised PBMCs, sampled on the day of the first yellow fever vaccination. The receptors were sampled from a man younger than 35 who received the YFV17D yellow fever vaccine. The CDR3 runs from the conserved cysteine through the conserved F or W. A D gene is named only where the DNA matches it firmly. Some rows have no size entry. The others give once, few or many, or a class for an expanded clone.

DNA: TGCGCCAGCAGTCCCCTGAGGTGCTACAATGAGCAGTTCTTC
CDR3: CASSPLRCYNEQFF
D: .
size: many
J: TRBJ2-1
V: TRBV23-1
length: 14

DNA: TGTGCCAGCAGCTTGGACAGGGCAAGGGAGGGCGAGCAGTACTTC
CDR3: CASSLDRAREGEQYF
D: .
size: few
J: TRBJ2-7
V: TRBV7-2
length: 15

DNA: TGTGCCAGCAGCATTGTCCTCGGGGTCGACCTGAACACTGAAGCTTTCTTT
CDR3: CASSIVLGVDLNTEAFF
D: .
size: .
J: TRBJ1-1
V: TRBV3-1
length: 17

DNA: TGCGCCAGCAGCCCGTACAGGGAGAACGAGCAGTACTTC
CDR3: CASSPYRENEQYF
D: .
size: .
J: TRBJ2-7
V: TRBV4-1
length: 13

DNA: TGTGCCATCAGAGAGGACAGGGGCAGAGATACGCAGTATTTT
CDR3: CAIREDRGRDTQYF
D: TRBD1
size: .
J: TRBJ2-3
V: TRBV10-3
length: 14

DNA: TGTGCCAGCAGTTTTTTAGGATCTCCGGGCTACAATGAGCAGTTCTTC
CDR3: CASSFLGSPGYNEQFF
D: .
size: .
J: TRBJ2-1
V: TRBV6-2/TRBV6-3
length: 16

DNA: TGTGCCAGCAGCTTAGATGGTGTCGGTCACTTCATGAACACTGAAGCTTTCTTT
CDR3: CASSLDGVGHFMNTEAFF
D: .
size: many
J: TRBJ1-1
V: TRBV11-3
length: 18

DNA: TGTGCCAGCAGCGGACAAGGACGGGGGGGAGAGACCCAGTACTTC
CDR3: CASSGQGRGGETQYF
D: TRBD2
size: .
J: TRBJ2-5
V: TRBV7-9
length: 15

DNA: TGCGCCAGCAGTGAGGCGGGGTCGGTGTACGAGCAGTACTTC
CDR3: CASSEAGSVYEQYF
D: .
size: .
J: TRBJ2-7
V: TRBV10-1
length: 14

DNA: TGTGCCAGTATCGGAGGCCTGGGAGTTGGAAACACCATATATTTT
CDR3: CASIGGLGVGNTIYF
D: .
size: .
J: TRBJ1-3
V: TRBV19
length: 15

DNA: TGTGCTAGCAGCGAGACTAGCGGGGCCTACAATGAGCAGTTCTTC
CDR3: CASSETSGAYNEQFF
D: TRBD2
size: .
J: TRBJ2-1
V: TRBV7-7
length: 15

DNA: TGTGCCAGCAGTCGACAGAGTGACACTGAAGCTTTCTTT
CDR3: CASSRQSDTEAFF
D: .
size: .
J: TRBJ1-1
V: TRBV7-3
length: 13

DNA: TGCAGTGCGGGCCGGACAGGAGCTAGGGGTAATCAGCCCCAGCATTTT
CDR3: CSAGRTGARGNQPQHF
D: TRBD1
size: few
J: TRBJ1-5
V: TRBV20-1
length: 16

DNA: TGCGCCAGCAGTTTGGACAGGGCCGGCGAGCAGTACTTC
CDR3: CASSLDRAGEQYF
D: TRBD1
size: many
J: TRBJ2-7
V: TRBV4-3
length: 13

DNA: TGCAGTGCTCGGGACAGGGTGAGCCAAGAGACCCAGTACTTC
CDR3: CSARDRVSQETQYF
D: TRBD1
size: few
J: TRBJ2-5
V: TRBV20-1
length: 14

DNA: TGTGCCAGCAGCTTAGGCGGACAGGGGAGAATAAGTCAGCCCCAGCATTTT
CDR3: CASSLGGQGRISQPQHF
D: TRBD1
size: few
J: TRBJ1-5
V: TRBV11-2
length: 17

DNA: TGTGCCAGCAGCTCTCAGGGGGCTGGTGGCTACACCTTC
CDR3: CASSSQGAGGYTF
D: TRBD1
size: many
J: TRBJ1-2
V: TRBV5-5
length: 13

DNA: TGTGCCAGCTTCCCGGGTCTCTCTTCACCCCTCCACTTT
CDR3: CASFPGLSSPLHF
D: .
size: .
J: TRBJ1-6
V: TRBV18
length: 13

DNA: TGTGTCAGCCAGACCCGCTCTTACACCGGGGAGCTGTTTTTT
CDR3: CVSQTRSYTGELFF
D: .
size: .
J: TRBJ2-2
V: TRBV6-2/TRBV6-3
length: 14

DNA: TGTGCCAGCAGCCCCCGAGCGCTTCAGCCCCAGCATTTT
CDR3: CASSPRALQPQHF
D: .
size: .
J: TRBJ1-5
V: TRBV3-1
length: 13

DNA: TGCGCCAGCAGCCTCGGGGGGGGAAGCCACTATGGCTACACCTTC
CDR3: CASSLGGGSHYGYTF
D: .
size: many
J: TRBJ1-2
V: TRBV4-3
length: 15

DNA: TGTGCCAGCAGCTTGGTGGGGGGGCCCGGAGATACGCAGTATTTT
CDR3: CASSLVGGPGDTQYF
D: .
size: few
J: TRBJ2-3
V: TRBV5-4
length: 15

DNA: TGTGCCAGCAGCTCCACGGCCCCAGATACGCAGTATTTT
CDR3: CASSSTAPDTQYF
D: .
size: .
J: TRBJ2-3
V: TRBV7-2
length: 13

DNA: TGTGCCAGCAGCCCGACCGCTAGCGGACCGGCCACAGATACGCAGTATTTT
CDR3: CASSPTASGPATDTQYF
D: TRBD2
size: few
J: TRBJ2-3
V: TRBV9
length: 17

DNA: TGCAGCGTTGAAGGGCCGGAGGGGGCTTTGACAGATACGCAGTATTTT
CDR3: CSVEGPEGALTDTQYF
D: .
size: .
J: TRBJ2-3
V: TRBV29-1
length: 16

DNA: TGTGCCAGCAGCTTACGAGGGGGGGATACCGGGGAGCTGTTTTTT
CDR3: CASSLRGGDTGELFF
D: .
size: .
J: TRBJ2-2
V: TRBV7-2
length: 15

DNA: TGTGCCAGCAGCCAAGGCTCCAGGGGGGCATATGGCTACACCTTC
CDR3: CASSQGSRGAYGYTF
D: TRBD1
size: .
J: TRBJ1-2
V: TRBV4-2
length: 15

DNA: TGTGCCACCCAGGGACTTAACACCGGGGAGCTGTTTTTT
CDR3: CATQGLNTGELFF
D: .
size: .
J: TRBJ2-2
V: TRBV6-1
length: 13

DNA: TGTGCCAGCAGGACGGACACTAACTATGGCTACACCTTC
CDR3: CASRTDTNYGYTF
D: .
size: .
J: TRBJ1-2
V: TRBV6-2/TRBV6-3
length: 13

DNA: TGCGCCAGCAGCCAAGGGATATTTAGCAATCAGCCCCAGCATTTT
CDR3: CASSQGIFSNQPQHF
D: .
size: .
J: TRBJ1-5
V: TRBV4-1
length: 15

DNA: TGTGCCAGCTCACCAGAGGTAGCGGGCACAGATACGCAGTATTTT
CDR3: CASSPEVAGTDTQYF
D: .
size: .
J: TRBJ2-3
V: TRBV18
length: 15

DNA: TGTGCCAGCAGTTACGGCCCGGGGCGGCTTAGCAATCAGCCCCAGCATTTT
CDR3: CASSYGPGRLSNQPQHF
D: .
size: .
J: TRBJ1-5
V: TRBV6-5
length: 17